The clone carrying this T cell receptor beta chain appeared a few times. The PCR made use of 60 Vbeta and 13 Jbeta primers. Data came from immunoSEQ multiplex PCR; TCRdb stores just in-frame clones and leaves some out. The sample has under 110,000 clones, roughly four fifths seen once. V was clipped by 4 bases and J by 1 base, with 6 bases between them. The CDR3 covers 13 residues. The germline V gene has CDR1 LGHNT and CDR2 FRNRAP. This record belongs to a study of cytomegalovirus exposure and HLA in healthy donors. The chain has TRBV12-5 and TRBJ2-3; D remains ambiguous. The sequenced material came from PBMCs. The TCR was taken from a man aged 50-59 years in good health and CMV-seronegative. CDR3 nucleotide sequence: TGTGCTAGTGGTTCAGGTCGCACAGATACGCAGTATTTT. This encodes CASGSGRTDTQYF. The full variable domain, in which reference TRBV12-5 and TRBJ2-3 provide the parts outside the CDR3, is DARVTQTPRHKVTEMGQEVTMRCQPILGHNTVFWYRQTMMQGLELLAYFRNRAPLDDSGMPKDRFSAEMPDATLATLKIQPSEPRDSAVYFCASGSGRTDTQYFGPGTRLTVL.